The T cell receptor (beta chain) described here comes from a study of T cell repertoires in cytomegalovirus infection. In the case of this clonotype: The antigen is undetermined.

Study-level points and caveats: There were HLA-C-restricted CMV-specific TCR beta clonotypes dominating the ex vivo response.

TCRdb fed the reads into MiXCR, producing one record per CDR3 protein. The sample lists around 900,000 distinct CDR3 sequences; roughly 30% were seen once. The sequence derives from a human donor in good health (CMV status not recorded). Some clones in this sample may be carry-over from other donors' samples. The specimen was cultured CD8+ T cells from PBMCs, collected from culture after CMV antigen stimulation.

CDR3 amino acids: CASSDARASPPYNEQFF. CDR3 DNA sequence: TGTGCCAGCAGTGATGCCAGGGCTAGCCCGCCTTACAATGAGCAGTTCTTC. V and J are TRBV2 and TRBJ2-1; D tentatively fits TRBD1 or TRBD2 (5 bases each). CDR3 length: 17 amino acids. Germline V gene lookup returns CDR1 SNHLY and CDR2 FYNNEI. The ends were cut back, 3 bases at V and 4 bases at J, with 19 bases in the middle.